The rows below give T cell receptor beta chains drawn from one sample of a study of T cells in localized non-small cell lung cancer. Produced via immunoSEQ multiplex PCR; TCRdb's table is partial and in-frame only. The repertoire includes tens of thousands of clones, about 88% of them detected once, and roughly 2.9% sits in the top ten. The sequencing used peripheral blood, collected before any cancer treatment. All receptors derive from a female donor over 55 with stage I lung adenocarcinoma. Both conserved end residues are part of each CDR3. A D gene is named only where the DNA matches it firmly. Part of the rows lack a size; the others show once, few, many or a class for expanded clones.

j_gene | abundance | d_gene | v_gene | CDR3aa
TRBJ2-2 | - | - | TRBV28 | CASSPGDLTGELFF
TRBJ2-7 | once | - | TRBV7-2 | CASSLLHSYEQYF
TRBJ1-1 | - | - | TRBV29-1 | CSVLPGEGTEAFF
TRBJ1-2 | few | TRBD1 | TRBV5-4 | CASSWDRMKGETF
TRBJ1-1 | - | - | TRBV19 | CASSRVMNTEAFF
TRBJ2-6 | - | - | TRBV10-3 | CAISDGVTRGSGANVLTF
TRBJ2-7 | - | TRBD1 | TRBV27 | CASREPHRGSPHYEQYF
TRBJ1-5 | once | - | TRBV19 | CASSIQRNQPQHF
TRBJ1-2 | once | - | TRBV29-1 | CSVEAGNYGYTF
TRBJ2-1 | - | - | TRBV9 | CASSVGGGFYNEQFF
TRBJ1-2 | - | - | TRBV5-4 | CASSSKAQGYGYTF
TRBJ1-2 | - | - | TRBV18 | CASSPGPATNYGYTF
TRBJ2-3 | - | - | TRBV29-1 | CSPGLQGGADTQYF
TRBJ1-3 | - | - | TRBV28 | CASSLTTVGGNTIYF
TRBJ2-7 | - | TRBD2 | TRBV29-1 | CSVEVGGVEQYF
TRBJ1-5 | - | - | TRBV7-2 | CASSLDPGSNQPQHF
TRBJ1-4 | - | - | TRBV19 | CASSIPRAQSNEKLFF
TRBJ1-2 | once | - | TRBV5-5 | CASSPWAASNYGYTF
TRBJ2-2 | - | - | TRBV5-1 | CASSLGQGGNTGELFF
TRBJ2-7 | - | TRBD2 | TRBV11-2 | CASSLNAGGPYEQYF
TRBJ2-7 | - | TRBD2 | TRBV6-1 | CASLSGRPYEQYF
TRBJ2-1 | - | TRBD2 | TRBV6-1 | CASSEYGGSSSYNEQFF
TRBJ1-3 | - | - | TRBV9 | CASSVTGSGGNTIYF
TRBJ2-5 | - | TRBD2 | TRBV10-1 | CASSVSGRAGETQYF
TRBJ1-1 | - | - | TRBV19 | CASSIPTVPEAFF
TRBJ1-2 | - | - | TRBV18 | CASSAGSNYGYTF
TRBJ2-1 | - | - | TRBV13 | CASSINGLNNNEQFF
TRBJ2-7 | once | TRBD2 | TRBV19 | CASSPHAPFGTTYEQYF
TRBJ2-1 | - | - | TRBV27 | CASSFSTPSYNEQFF
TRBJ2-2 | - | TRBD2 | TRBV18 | CASLAGTSGRRTGELFF
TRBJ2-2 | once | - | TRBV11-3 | CASSLEGNTGELFF
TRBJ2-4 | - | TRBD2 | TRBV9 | CASSPLRSTSGREGIQYF
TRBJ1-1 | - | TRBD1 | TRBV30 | CAWGEGATEAFF
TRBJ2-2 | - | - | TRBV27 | CASKPRTDANTGELFF
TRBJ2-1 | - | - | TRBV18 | CASSPYGSGNEQFF
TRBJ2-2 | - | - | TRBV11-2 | CASSPPGAGELFF
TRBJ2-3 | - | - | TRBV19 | CASSTNRDLHTQYF